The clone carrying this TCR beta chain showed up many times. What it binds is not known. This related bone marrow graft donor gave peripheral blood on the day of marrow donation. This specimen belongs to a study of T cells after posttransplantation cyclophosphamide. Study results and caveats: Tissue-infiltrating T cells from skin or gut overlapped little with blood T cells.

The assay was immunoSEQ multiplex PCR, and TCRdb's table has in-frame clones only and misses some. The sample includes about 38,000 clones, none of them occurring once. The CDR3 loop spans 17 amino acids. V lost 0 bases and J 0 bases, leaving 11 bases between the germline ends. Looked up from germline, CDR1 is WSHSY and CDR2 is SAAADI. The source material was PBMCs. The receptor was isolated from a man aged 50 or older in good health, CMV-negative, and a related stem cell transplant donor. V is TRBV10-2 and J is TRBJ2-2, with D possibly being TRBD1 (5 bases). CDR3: CASSESVTVTNTGELFF. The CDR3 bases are TGCGCCAGCAGTGAGTCGGTGACAGTTACGAACACCGGGGAGCTGTTTTTT.